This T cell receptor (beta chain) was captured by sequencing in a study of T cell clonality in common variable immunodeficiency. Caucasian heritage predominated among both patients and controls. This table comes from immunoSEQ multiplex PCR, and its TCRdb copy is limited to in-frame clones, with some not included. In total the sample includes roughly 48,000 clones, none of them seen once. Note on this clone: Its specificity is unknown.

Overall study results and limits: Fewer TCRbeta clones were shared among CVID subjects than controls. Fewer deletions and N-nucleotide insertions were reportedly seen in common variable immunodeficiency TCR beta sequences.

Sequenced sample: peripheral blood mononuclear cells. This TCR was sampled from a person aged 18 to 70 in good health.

CDR3 in amino acids: CASSLVRGPTGELFF. CDR3 DNA, as far as it was read: TGCGCCAGCAGCTTGGTCAGGGGTCCCACCGGGGAG. This chain links TRBV5-1 with TRBJ2-2; D may be TRBD1 (6 bases). The read is 3 residues too short to cover the CDR3 end, so that end is filled in from the germline J gene. V was cut by 0 bases and J by 4 bases, with 10 bases left in between. The germline CDR1 and CDR2 sequences are SGHRS and YFSETQ. The CDR3 is 15 amino acids.